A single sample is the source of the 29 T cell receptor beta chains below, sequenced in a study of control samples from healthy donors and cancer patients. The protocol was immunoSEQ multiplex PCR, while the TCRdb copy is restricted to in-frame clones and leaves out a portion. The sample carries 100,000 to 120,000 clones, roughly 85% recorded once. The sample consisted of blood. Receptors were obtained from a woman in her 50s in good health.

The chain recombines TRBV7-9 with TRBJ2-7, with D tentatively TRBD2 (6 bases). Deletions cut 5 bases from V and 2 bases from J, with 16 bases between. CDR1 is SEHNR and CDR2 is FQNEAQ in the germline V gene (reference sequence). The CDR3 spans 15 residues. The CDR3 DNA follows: TGTGCCAGCAGCCATAAGGTGGAGGGGCCCTACGAGCAGTACTTC. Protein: CASSHKVEGPYEQYF.

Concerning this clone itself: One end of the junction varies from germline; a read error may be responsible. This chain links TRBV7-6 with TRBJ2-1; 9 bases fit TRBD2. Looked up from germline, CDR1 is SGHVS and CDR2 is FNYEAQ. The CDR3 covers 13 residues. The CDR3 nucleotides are TGTGCCAGCAGCATAGCGGGAGTCAATGAGCAGTTCTTC. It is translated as CASSIAGVNEQFF.

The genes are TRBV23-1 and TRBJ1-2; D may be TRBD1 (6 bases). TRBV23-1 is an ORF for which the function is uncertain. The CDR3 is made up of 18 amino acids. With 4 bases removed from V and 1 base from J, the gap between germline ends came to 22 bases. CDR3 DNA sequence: TGCGCCAGCAGTCCCCAATACCGACAGGCCCCTGATAACTATGGCTACACCTTC. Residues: CASSPQYRQAPDNYGYTF.

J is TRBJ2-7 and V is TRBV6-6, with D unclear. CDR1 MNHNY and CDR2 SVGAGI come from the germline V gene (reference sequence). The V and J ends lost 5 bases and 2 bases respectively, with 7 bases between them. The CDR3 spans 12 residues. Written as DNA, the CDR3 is TGTGCCAGCAGTAGCACCGCCTACGAGCAGTACTTC. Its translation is CASSSTAYEQYF.

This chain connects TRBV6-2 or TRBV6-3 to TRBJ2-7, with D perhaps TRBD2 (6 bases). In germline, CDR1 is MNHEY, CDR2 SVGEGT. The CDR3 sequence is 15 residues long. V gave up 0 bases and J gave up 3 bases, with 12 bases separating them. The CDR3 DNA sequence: TGTGCCAGCAGTTACTCGATCGGGAGATTCTACGAGCAGTACTTC. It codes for CASSYSIGRFYEQYF.

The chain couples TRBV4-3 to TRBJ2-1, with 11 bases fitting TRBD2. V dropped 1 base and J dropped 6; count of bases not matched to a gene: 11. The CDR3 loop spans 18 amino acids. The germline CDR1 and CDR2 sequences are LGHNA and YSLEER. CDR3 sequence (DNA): TGCGCCAGCAGCCAAGGTCGGTCTAGCGGGAGGAAGGGCAATGAGCAGTTCTTC. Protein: CASSQGRSSGRKGNEQFF.

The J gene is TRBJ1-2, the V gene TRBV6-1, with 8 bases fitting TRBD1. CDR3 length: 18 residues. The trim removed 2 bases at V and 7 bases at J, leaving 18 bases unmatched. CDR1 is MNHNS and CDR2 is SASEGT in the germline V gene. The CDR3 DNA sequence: TGTGCCAGCAGTGAAATGGTCACAGGGGGTGCCTATCCCTCTGGCTACACCTTC. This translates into CASSEMVTGGAYPSGYTF.

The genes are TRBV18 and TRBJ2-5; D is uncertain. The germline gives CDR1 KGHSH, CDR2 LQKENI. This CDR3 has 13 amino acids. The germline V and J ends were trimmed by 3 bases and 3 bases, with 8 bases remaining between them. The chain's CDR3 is CASSPDEKETQYF. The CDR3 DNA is TGTGCCAGCTCACCCGACGAGAAAGAGACCCAGTACTTC.

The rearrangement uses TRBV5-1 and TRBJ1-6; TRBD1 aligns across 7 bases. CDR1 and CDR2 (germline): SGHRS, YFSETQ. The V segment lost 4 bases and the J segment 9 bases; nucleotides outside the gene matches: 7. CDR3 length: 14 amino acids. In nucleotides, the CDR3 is TGCGCCAGCAGCATTGACAGGGATCTTTCACCCCTCCACTTT. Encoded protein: CASSIDRDLSPLHF.

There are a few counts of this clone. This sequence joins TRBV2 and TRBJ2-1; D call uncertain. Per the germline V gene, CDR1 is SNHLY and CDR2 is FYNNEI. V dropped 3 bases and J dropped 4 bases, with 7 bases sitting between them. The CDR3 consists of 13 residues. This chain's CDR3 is CASSDVGYNEQFF. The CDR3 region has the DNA TGTGCCAGCAGTGATGTGGGATACAATGAGCAGTTCTTC.

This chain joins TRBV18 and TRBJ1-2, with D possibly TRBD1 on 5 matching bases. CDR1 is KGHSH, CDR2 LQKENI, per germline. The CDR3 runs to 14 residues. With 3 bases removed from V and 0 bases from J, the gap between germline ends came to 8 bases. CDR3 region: CASSPDRANYGYTF. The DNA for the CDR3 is TGTGCCAGCTCACCCGACAGAGCTAACTATGGCTACACCTTC. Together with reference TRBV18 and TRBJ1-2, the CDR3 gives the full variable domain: NAGVMQNPRHLVRRRGQEARLRCSPMKGHSHVYWYRQLPEEGLKFMVYLQKENIIDESGMPKERFSAEFPKEGPSILRIQQVVRGDSAAYFCASSPDRANYGYTFGSGTRLTVV.

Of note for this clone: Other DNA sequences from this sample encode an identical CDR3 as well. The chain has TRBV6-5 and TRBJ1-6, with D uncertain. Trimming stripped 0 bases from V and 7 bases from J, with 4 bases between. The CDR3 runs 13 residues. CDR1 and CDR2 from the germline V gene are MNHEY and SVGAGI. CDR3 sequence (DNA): TGTGCCAGCAGTTACTCACGGAATTCACCCCTCCACTTT. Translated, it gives CASSYSRNSPLHF.

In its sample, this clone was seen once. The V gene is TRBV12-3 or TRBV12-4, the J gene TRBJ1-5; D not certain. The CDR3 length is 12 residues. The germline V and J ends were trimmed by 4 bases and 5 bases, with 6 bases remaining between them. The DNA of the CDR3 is TGTGCCAGCAGTTATCAGGATCAGCCCCAGCATTTT. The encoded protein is CASSYQDQPQHF.

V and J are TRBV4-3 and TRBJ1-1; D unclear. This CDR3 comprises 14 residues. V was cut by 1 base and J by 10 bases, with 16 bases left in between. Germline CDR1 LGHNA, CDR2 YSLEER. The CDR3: CASSQVAVSSGAFF. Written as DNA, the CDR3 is TGCGCCAGCAGCCAAGTAGCAGTAAGCTCGGGAGCTTTCTTT.

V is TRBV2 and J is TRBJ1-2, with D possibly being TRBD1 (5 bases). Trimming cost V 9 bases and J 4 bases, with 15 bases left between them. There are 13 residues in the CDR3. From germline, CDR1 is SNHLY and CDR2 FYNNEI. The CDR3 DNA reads TGTGCCAGTGGGGCCAGGGACGGCTATGGCTACACCTTC. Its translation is CASGARDGYGYTF.

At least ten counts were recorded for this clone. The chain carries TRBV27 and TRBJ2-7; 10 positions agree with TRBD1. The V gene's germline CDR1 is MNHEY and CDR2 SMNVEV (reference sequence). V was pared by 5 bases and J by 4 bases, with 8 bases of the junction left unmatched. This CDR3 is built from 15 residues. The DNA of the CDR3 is TGTGCCAGCAGTAGGGACAGGGGCGTCCCGTACGAGCAGTACTTC. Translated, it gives CASSRDRGVPYEQYF.

The CDR3 DNA sequence: TGTGCCTGGGACAGGGAAGGGACTGAAGCTTTCTTT. Encoded protein: CAWDREGTEAFF. The chain couples TRBV30 to TRBJ1-1, with 7 bases matching TRBD1. Germline V CDR1 and CDR2: GTSNPN, SVGIG (reference sequence). J lost 5 bases, V lost 5 bases, and 5 bases had no gene match. The CDR3 has 12 amino acids. Full variable domain (rest looked up from reference TRBV30 and TRBJ1-1): SQTIHQWPATLVQPVGSPLSLECTVEGTSNPNLYWYRQAAGRGLQLLFYSVGIGQISSEVPQNLSASRPQDRQFILSSKKLLLSDSGFYLCAWDREGTEAFFGQGTRLTVV.

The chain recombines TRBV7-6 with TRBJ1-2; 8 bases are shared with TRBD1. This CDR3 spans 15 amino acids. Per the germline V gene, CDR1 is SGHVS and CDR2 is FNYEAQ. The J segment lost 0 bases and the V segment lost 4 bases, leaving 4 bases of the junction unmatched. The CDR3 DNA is TGTGCCAGCAGCTCACAGGGGGGATCTAACTATGGCTACACCTTC. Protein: CASSSQGGSNYGYTF.

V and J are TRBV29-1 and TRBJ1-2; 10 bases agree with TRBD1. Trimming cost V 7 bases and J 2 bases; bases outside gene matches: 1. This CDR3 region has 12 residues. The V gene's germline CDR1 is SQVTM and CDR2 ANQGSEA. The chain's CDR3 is CSGTGGNYGYTF. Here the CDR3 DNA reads TGCAGCGGGACAGGGGGAAACTATGGCTACACCTTC.

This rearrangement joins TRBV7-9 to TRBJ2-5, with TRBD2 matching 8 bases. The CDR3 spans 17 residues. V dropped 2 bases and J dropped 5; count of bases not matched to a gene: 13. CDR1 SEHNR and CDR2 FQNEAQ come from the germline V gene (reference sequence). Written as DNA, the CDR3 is TGTGCCAGCAGCTTAAGAAGAGGGGGACTAGTGACGGAGACCCAGTACTTC. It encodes CASSLRRGGLVTETQYF.

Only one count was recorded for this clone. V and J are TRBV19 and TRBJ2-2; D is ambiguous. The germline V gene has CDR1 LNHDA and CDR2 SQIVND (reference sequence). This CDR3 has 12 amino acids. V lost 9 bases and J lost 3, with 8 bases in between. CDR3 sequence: CASKKDTGELFF. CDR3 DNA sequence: TGTGCCAGCAAAAAGGACACCGGGGAGCTGTTTTTT.

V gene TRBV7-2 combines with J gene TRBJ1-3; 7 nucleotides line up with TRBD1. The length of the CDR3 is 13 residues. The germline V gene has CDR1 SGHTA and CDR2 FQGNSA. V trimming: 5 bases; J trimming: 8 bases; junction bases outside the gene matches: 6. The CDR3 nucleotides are TGTGCCAGCAGCACTTACACAGGGGACACCATATATTTT. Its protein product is CASSTYTGDTIYF.

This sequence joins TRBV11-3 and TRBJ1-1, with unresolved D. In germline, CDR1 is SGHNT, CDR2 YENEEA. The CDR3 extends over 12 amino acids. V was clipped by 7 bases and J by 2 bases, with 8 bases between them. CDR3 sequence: CASTLGNTEAFF. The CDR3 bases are TGTGCCAGCACTTTAGGTAACACTGAAGCTTTCTTT.

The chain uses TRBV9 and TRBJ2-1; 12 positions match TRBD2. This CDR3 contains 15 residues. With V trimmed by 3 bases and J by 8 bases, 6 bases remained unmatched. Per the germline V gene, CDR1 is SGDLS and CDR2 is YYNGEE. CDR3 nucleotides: TGTGCCAGCAGCGCCGGGACTAGCGGGCTCTATGAGCAGTTCTTC. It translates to CASSAGTSGLYEQFF.

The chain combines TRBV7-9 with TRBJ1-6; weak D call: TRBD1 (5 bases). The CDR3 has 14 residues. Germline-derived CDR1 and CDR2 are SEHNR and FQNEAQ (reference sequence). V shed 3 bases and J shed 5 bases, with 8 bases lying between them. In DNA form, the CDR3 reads TGTGCCAGCAGCTTTGACAGTAATAATTCACCCCTCCACTTT. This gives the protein CASSFDSNNSPLHF.

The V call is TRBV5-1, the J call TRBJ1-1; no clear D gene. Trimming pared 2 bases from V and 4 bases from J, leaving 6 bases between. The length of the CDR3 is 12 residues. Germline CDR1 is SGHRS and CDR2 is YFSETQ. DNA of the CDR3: TGCGCCAGCAGCTTCTCTTCCACTGAAGCTTTCTTT. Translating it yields CASSFSSTEAFF.

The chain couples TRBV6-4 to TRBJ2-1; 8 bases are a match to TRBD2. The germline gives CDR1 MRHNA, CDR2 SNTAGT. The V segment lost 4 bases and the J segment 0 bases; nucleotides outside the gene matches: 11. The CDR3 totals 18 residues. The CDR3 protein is CASSARGGGYSSYNEQFF. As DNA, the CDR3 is TGTGCCAGCAGTGCCCGTGGCGGGGGGTACTCCTCCTACAATGAGCAGTTCTTC.

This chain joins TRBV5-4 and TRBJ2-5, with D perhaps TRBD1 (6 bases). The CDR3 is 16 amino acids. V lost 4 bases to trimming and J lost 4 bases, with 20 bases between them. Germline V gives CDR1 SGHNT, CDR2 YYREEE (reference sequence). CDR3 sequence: CASSTRTARGGETQYF. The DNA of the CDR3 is TGTGCCAGCAGCACTCGGACAGCACGAGGGGGAGAGACCCAGTACTTC.

The CDR3 region is CASSRTVRANTGELFF. CDR3 sequence (DNA): TGTGCCAGTAGCCGGACAGTGAGAGCGAACACCGGGGAGCTGTTTTTT. The genes are TRBV19 and TRBJ2-2, with a possible D match to TRBD1 (6 bases). Trimming shortened V by 6 bases and J by 0 bases, and 14 bases separated the two germline ends. Germline V gene data show CDR1 as LNHDA and CDR2 as SQIVND (reference sequence). This CDR3 comprises 16 residues.